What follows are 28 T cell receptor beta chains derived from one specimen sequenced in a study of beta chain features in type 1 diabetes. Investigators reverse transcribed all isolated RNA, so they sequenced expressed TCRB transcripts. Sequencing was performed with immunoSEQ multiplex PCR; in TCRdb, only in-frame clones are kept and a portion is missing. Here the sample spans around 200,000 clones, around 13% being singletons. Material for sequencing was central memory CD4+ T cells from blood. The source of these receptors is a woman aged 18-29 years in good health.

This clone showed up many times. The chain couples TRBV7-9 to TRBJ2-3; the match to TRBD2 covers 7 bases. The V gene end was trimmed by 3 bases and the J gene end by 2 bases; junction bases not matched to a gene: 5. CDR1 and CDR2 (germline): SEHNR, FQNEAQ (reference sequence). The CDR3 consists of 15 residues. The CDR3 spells CASSFRGGFTDTQYF. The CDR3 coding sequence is TGTGCCAGCAGCTTCCGGGGAGGGTTCACAGATACGCAGTATTTT.

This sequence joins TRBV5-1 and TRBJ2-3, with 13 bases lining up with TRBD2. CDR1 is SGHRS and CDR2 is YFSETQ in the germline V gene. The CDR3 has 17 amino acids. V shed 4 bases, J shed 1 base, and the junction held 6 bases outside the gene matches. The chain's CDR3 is CASSPYGLAGGTDTQYF. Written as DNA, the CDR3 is TGCGCCAGCAGCCCGTATGGACTAGCGGGAGGCACAGATACGCAGTATTTT. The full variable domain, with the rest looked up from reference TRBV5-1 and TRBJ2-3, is KAGVTQTPRYLIKTRGQQVTLSCSPISGHRSVSWYQQTPGQGLQFLFEYFSETQRNKGNFPGRFSGRQFSNSRSEMNVSTLELGDSALYLCASSPYGLAGGTDTQYFGPGTRLTVL.

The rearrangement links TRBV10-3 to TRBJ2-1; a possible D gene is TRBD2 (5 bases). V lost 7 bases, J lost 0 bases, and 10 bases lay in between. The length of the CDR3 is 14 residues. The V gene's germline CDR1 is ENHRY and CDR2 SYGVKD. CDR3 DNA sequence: TGTGCCATCACGGCGGAGGCCTCCTACAATGAGCAGTTCTTC. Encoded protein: CAITAEASYNEQFF.

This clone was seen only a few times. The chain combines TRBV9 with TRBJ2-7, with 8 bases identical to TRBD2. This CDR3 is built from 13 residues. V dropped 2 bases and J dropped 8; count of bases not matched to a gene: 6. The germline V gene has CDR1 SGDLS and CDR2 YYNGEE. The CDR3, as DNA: TGTGCCAGCAGCGTTATGGGACTAGAAAAGCAGTACTTC. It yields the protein CASSVMGLEKQYF.

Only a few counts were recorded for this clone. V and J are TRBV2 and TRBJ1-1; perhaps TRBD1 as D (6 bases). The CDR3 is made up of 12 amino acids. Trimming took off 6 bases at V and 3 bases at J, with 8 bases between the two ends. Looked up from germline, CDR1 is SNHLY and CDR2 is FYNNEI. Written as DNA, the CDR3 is TGTGCCAGCAGGCAGGGGTACACTGAAGCTTTCTTT. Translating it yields CASRQGYTEAFF. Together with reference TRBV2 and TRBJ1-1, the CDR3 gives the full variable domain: EPEVTQTPSHQVTQMGQEVILRCVPISNHLYFYWYRQILGQKVEFLVSFYNNEISEKSEIFDDQFSVERPDGSNFTLKIRSTKLEDSAMYFCASRQGYTEAFFGQGTRLTVV.

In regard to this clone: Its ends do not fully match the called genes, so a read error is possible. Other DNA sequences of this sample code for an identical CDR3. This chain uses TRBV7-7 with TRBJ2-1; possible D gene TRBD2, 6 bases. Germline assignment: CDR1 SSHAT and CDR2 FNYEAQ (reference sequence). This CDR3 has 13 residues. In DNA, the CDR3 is TGTGCTAGCAGCTTAAGTAGCGGCAATGAGCAGTTCTTC. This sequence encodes CASSLSSGNEQFF.

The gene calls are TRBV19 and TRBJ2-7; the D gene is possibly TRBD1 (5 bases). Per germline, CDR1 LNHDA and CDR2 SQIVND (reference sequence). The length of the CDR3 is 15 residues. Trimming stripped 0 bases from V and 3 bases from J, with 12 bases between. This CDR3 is CASSIEYRTYYEQYF. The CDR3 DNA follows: TGTGCCAGTAGTATAGAGTACAGGACATACTACGAGCAGTACTTC.

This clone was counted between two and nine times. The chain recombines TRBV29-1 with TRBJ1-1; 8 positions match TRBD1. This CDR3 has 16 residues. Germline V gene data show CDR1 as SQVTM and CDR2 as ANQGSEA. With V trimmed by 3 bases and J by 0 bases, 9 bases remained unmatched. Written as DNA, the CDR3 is TGCAGCGTTGACGGGGCAGGGGGCGCAATGAACACTGAAGCTTTCTTT. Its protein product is CSVDGAGGAMNTEAFF.

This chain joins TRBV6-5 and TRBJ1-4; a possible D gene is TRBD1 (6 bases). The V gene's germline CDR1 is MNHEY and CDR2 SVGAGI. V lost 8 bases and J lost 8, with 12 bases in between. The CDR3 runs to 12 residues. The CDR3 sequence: CASGYQGEKLFF. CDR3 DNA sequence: TGTGCCAGCGGGTACCAGGGGGAAAAACTGTTTTTT.

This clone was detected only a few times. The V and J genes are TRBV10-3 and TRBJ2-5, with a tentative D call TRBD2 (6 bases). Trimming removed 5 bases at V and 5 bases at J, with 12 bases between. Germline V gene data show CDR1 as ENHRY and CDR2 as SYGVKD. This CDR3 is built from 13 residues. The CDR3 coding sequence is TGTGCCATCAGTCCTGGAGGAGGGGAGACCCAGTACTTC. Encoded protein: CAISPGGGETQYF.

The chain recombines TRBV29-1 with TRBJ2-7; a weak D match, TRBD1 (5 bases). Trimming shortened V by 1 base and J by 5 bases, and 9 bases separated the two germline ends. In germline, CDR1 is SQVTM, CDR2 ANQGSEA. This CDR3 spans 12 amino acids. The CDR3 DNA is TGCAGCGTTGAAGTGGGGCGAAACGAGCAGTACTTC. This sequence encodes CSVEVGRNEQYF.

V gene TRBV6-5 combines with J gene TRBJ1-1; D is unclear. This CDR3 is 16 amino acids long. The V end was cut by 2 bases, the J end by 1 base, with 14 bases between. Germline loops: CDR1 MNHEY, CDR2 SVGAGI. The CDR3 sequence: CASSYGDRRANTEAFF. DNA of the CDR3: TGTGCCAGCAGTTACGGAGACCGACGTGCGAACACTGAAGCTTTCTTT.

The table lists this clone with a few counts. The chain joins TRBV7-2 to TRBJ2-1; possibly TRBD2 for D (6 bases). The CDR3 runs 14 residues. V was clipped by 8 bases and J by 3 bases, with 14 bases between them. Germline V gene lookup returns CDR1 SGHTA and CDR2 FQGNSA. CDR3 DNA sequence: TGTGCCAGCTCCCGGGAGAACGTCTACAATGAGCAGTTCTTC. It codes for CASSRENVYNEQFF.

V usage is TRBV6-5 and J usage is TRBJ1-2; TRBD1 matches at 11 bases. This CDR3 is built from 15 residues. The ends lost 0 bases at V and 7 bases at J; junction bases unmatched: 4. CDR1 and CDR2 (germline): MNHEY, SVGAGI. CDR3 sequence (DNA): TGTGCCAGCAGTTACTCCCGGGACAGGGGGAGTGGCTACACCTTC. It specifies CASSYSRDRGSGYTF.

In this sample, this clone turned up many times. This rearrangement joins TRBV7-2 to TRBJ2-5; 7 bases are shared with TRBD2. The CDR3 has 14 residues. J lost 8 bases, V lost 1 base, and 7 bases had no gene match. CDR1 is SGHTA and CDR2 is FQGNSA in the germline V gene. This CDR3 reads CASSLVAGGNTQYF. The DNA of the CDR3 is TGTGCCAGCAGCTTAGTGGCCGGGGGGAACACCCAGTACTTC. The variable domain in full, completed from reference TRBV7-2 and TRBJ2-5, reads GAGVSQSPSNKVTEKGKDVELRCDPISGHTALYWYRQSLGQGLEFLIYFQGNSAPDKSGLPSDRFSAERTGGSVSTLTIQRTQQEDSAVYLCASSLVAGGNTQYFGPGTRLLVL.

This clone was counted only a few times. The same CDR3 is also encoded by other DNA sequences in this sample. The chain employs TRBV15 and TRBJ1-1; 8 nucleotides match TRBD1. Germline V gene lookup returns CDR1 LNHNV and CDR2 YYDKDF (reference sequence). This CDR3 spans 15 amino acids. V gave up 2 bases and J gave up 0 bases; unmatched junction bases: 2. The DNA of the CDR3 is TGTGCCACCAGCAGAAGACAGGGGTTGAACACTGAAGCTTTCTTT. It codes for CATSRRQGLNTEAFF.

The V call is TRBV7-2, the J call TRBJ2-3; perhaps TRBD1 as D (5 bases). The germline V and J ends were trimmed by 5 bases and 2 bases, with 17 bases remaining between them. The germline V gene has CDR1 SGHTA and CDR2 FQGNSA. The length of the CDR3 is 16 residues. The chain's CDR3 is CASSPLRGQVTDTQYF. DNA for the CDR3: TGTGCCAGCAGCCCTCTTCGCGGACAAGTCACAGATACGCAGTATTTT.

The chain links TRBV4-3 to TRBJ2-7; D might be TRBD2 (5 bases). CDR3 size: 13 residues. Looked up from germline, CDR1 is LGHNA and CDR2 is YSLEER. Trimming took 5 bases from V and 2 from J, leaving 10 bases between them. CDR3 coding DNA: TGCGCCAGCAGCGGGCAACTAGCCTACGAGCAGTACTTC. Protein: CASSGQLAYEQYF.

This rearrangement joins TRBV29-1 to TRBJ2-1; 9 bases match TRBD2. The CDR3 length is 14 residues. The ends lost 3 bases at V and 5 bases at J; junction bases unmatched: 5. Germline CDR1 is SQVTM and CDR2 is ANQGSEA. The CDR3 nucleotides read TGCAGCGTTGATGCGCTAGCGGGGCACAATGAGCAGTTCTTC. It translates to CSVDALAGHNEQFF.

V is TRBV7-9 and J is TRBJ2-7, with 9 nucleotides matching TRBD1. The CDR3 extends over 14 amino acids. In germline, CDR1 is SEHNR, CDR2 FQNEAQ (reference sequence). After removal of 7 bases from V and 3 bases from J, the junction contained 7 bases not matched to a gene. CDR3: CASTRGGQGYEQYF. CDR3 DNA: TGTGCCAGCACCAGAGGGGGACAGGGCTACGAGCAGTACTTC.

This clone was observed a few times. The CDR3 DNA reads as TGTGCCACCTTCTCCACGGGTAATTTCTACGAGCAGTACTTC. Translated, it gives CATFSTGNFYEQYF. The J gene is TRBJ2-7, the V gene TRBV6-5; D is unclear. The CDR3 is 14 residues long. Germline CDR1 is MNHEY and CDR2 is SVGAGI. V dropped 10 bases and J dropped 3 bases, with 19 bases sitting between them.

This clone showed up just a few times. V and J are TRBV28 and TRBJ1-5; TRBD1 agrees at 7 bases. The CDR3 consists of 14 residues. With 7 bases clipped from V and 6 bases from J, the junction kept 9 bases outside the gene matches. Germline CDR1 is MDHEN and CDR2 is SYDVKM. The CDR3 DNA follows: TGTGCCAGCATTCTTGACAGGGTTGGTCAGCCCCAGCATTTT. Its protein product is CASILDRVGQPQHF.

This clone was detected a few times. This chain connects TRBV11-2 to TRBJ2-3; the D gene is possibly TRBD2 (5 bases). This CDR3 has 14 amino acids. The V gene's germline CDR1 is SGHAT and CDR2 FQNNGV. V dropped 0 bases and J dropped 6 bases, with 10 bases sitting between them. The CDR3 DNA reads TGTGCCAGCAGCTTAGAATTATCGGGGGATACGCAGTATTTT. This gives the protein CASSLELSGDTQYF.

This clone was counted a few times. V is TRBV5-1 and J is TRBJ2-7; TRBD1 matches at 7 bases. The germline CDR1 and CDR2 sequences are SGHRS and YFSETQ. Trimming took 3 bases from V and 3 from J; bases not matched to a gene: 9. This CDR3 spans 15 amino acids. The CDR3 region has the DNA TGCGCCAGCAGCTGGGATACGGACAGGATCTACGAGCAGTACTTC. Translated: CASSWDTDRIYEQYF.

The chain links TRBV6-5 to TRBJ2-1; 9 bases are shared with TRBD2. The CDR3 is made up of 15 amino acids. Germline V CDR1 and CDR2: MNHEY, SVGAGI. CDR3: CSACGRVRGYNEQFF. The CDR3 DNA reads TGTTCCGCCTGCGGGAGGGTCCGGGGCTACAATGAGCAGTTCTTC.

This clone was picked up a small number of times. CDR3 in amino acids: CASSFWDRRYEQYF. The CDR3 coding sequence is TGTGCCAGCAGTTTTTGGGACAGGAGGTACGAGCAGTACTTC. The V call is TRBV28, the J call TRBJ2-7, with TRBD1 matching over 8 bases. Germline lookup yields CDR1 MDHEN and CDR2 SYDVKM. J was trimmed by 4 bases and V by 3 bases; bases with no gene match: 5. The CDR3 runs to 14 residues.

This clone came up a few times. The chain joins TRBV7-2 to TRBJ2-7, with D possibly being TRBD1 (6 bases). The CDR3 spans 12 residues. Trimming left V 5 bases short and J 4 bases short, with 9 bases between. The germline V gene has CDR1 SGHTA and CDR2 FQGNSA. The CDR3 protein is CASSIGQYEQYF. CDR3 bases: TGTGCCAGCAGCATCGGACAGTACGAGCAGTACTTC.

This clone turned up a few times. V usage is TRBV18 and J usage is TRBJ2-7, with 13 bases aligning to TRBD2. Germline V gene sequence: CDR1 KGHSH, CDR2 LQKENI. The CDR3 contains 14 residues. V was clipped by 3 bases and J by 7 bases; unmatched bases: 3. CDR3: CASSPGLAGFEQYF. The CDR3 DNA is TGTGCCAGCTCACCGGGACTAGCGGGATTTGAGCAGTACTTC. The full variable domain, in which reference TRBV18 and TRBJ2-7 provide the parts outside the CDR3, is NAGVMQNPRHLVRRRGQEARLRCSPMKGHSHVYWYRQLPEEGLKFMVYLQKENIIDESGMPKERFSAEFPKEGPSILRIQQVVRGDSAAYFCASSPGLAGFEQYFGPGTRLTVT.